This T cell receptor (beta chain) was observed in a study of T-cell memory formation after mild COVID-19. General observations from the study: Day 37-peaking second-wave clones had unconfirmed SARS-CoV-2 specificity. Memory from before infection featured some responding clones, which suggests cross-reactive memory joined.

V was pared by 4 bases and J by 7 bases, with 10 bases of the junction left unmatched. Per germline, CDR1 SGHRS and CDR2 YFSETQ. The CDR3 contains 15 residues. TCRdb reprocessed the 5' RACE reads via MiXCR and lists one record per CDR3 protein. The sample lists 550,000 to 700,000 distinct CDR3 sequences; around 15% were seen once. About this clonotype: What it binds is unknown.

The material sequenced was PBMCs or a T cell subset sorted from them (not recorded which). This TCR came from an adult woman who had mild COVID-19 (a few samples of this study predate the infection). Cell type and time point are not known. The rearrangement joins TRBV5-1 to TRBJ1-4; 7 nucleotides agree with TRBD1. CDR3 nucleotide sequence: TGCGCCAGCAGCGGTGGGACAGCGACGGGTGAAAAACTGTTTTTT. Translated: CASSGGTATGEKLFF. Drawing the rest from reference TRBV5-1 and TRBJ1-4, the complete variable domain is KAGVTQTPRYLIKTRGQQVTLSCSPISGHRSVSWYQQTPGQGLQFLFEYFSETQRNKGNFPGRFSGRQFSNSRSEMNVSTLELGDSALYLCASSGGTATGEKLFFGSGTQLSVL.